This T cell receptor beta chain was identified during a study of synovial regulatory T cells in juvenile arthritis. Study-level findings and limits: Inflammation-associated Treg cells in blood had less TCR diversity than the remaining blood Treg cells. Across patients, iaTreg TCR repertoires were mostly private, partly shared with synovial Teff and blood CPL. Synovial Tregs shared more CDR3 sequences with iaTregs than other blood Tregs.

As concerns this clone: Its antigen is currently unknown.

The method was immunoSEQ multiplex PCR; TCRdb's version includes in-frame clones alone and lacks a portion of them. This sample lists 7,500 to 10,000 clones; its ten largest clones have roughly 0.99%. Patients had median age approximately 10 years, range about 2.3-22.9. The germline CDR1 and CDR2 sequences are WSHSY and SAAADI. CDR3 size: 16 residues. The protein alone is recorded here. J is TRBJ2-7 and V is TRBV10-2; TCRdb's assignment of TRBD2 cannot be checked, as there is no DNA. This sequence was found in a donor aged 2-30 years with juvenile idiopathic arthritis. Sequenced material: Treg cells from blood. Noted subset: remaining (HLA-DR-negative) circulating blood Treg cells. The CDR3 protein is CASSESKGLRQYEQYF.